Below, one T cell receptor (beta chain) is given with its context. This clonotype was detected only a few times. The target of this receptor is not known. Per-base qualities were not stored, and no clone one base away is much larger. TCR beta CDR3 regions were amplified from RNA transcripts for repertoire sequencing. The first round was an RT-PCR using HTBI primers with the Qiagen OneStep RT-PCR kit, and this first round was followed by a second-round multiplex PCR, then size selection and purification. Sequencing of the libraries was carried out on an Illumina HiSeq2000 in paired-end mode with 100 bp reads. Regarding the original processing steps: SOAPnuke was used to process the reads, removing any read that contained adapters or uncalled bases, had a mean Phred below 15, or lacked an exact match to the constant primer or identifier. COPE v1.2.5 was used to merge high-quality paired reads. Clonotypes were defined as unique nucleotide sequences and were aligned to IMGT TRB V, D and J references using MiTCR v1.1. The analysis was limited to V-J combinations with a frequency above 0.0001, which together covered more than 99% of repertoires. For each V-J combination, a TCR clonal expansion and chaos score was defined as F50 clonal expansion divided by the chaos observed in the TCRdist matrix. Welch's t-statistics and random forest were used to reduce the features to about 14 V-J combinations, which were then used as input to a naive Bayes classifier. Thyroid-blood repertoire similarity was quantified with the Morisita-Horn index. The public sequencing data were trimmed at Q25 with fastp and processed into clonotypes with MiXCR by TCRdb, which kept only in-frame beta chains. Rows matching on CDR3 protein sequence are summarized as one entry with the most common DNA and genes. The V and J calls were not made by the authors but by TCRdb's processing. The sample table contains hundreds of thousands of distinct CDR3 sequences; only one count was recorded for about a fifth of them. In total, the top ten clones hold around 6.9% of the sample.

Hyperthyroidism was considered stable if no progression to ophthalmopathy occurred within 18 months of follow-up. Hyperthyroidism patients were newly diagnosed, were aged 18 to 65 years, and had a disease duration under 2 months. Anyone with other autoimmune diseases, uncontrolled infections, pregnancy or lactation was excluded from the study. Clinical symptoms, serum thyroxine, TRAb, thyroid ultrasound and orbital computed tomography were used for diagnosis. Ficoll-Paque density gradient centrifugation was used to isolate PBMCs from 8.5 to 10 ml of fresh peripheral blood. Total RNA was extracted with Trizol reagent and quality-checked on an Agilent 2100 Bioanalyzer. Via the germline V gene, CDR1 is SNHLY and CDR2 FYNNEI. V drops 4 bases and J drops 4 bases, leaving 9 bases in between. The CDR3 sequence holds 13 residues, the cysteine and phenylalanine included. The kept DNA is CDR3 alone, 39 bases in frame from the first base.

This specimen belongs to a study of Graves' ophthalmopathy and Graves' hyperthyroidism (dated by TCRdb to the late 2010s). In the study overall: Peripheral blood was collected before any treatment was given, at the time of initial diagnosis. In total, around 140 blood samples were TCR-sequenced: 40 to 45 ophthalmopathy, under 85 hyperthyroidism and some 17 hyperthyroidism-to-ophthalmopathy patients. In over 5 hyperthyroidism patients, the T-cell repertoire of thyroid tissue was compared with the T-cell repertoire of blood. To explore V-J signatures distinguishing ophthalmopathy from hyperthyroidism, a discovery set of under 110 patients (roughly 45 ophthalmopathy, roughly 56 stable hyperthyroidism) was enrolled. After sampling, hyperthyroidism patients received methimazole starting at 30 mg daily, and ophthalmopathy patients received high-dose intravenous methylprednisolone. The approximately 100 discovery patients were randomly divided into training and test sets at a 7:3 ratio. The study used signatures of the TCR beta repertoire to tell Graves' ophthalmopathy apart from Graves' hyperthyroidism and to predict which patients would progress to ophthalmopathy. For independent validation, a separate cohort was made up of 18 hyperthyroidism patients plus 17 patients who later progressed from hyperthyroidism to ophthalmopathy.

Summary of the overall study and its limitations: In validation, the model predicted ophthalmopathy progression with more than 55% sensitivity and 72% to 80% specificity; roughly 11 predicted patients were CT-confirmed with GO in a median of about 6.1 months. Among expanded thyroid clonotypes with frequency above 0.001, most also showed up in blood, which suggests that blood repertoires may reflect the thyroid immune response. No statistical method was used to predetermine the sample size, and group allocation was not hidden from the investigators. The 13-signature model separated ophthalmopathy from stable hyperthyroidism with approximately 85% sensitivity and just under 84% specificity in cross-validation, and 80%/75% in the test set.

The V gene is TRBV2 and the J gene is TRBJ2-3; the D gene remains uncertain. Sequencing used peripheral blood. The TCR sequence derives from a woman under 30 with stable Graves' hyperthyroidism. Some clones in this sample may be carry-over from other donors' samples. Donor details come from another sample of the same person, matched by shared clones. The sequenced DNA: TGTGCCAGCAGTGTCCGGGTATCAGATACGCAGTATTTT. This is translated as CASSVRVSDTQYF.